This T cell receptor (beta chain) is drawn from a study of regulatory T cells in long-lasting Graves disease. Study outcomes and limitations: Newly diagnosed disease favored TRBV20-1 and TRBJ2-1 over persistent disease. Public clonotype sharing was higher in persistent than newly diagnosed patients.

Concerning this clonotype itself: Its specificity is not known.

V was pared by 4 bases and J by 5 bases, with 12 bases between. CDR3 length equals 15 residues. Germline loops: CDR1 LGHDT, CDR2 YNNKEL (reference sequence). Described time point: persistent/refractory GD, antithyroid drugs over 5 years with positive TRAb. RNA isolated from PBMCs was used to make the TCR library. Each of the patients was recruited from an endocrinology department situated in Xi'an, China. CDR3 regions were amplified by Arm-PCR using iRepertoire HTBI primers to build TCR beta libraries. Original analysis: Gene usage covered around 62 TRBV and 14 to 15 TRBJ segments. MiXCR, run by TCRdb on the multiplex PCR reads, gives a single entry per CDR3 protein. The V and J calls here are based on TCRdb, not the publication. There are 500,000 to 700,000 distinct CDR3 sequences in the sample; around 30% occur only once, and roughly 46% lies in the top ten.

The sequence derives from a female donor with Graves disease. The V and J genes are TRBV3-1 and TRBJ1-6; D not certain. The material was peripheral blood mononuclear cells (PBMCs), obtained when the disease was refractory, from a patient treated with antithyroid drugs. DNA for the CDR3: TGTGCCAGCAGCCTGGTCGGCGGTGATAATTCACCCCTCCACTTT. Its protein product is CASSLVGGDNSPLHF.